The next 22 T cell receptor beta chains were all read from a single sample in a study of response to subunit inactivated influenza vaccine. Using its own MiXCR run on the RT-PCR reads, TCRdb lists one record per CDR3 protein. The sample shows roughly 670,000 distinct CDR3 sequences, 13% to 15% of them seen only once. The sequencing used PBMCs from blood, collected 14 days before vaccination. The receptors derive from a man aged 50 or older who received an inactivated influenza vaccine.

This clonotype came up a few times. The chain couples TRBV19 to TRBJ2-1, with TRBD2 identical over 9 bases. CDR3 size: 14 residues. CDR1 LNHDA and CDR2 SQIVND come from the germline V gene (reference sequence). Trimming at V came to 6 bases and at J to 6 bases, leaving 6 bases not matched to a gene. DNA for the CDR3: TGTGCCAGTAGCTTAGCGGGAGCAGGCAATGAGCAGTTCTTC. This sequence encodes CASSLAGAGNEQFF.

This clonotype was observed at least ten times. V is TRBV25-1 and J is TRBJ2-7; 13 bases line up with TRBD2. V trimming: 4 bases; J trimming: 6 bases; junction bases outside the gene matches: 6. The CDR3 totals 15 residues. Looked up from germline, CDR1 is MGHDK and CDR2 is SYGVNS. Here the CDR3 reads CASSARTSGRGEQYF. DNA of the CDR3: TGTGCCAGCAGTGCTAGGACTAGCGGGAGAGGCGAGCAGTACTTC.

This clonotype appeared many times. V is TRBV7-9 and J is TRBJ2-2; D assignment may be TRBD1 or TRBD2 (5 bases each). This CDR3 comprises 19 residues. CDR1 is SEHNR and CDR2 is FQNEAQ in the germline V gene (reference sequence). V lost 1 base, J lost 4 bases, and 22 bases lay in between. In DNA, the CDR3 is TGTGCCAGCAGCTTAGAGGGGCAGGTCCTAGGACTTCGCACCGGGGAGCTGTTTTTT. Translated: CASSLEGQVLGLRTGELFF.

At least ten counts were recorded for this clonotype. The chain uses TRBV7-2 and TRBJ2-7; 7 nucleotides line up with TRBD2. This CDR3 region has 15 residues. Germline CDR1 is SGHTA and CDR2 is FQGNSA. J gave up 3 bases and V 5 bases, and 10 bases lay outside the gene matches. CDR3 nucleotides: TGTGCCAGCAGCGCCCAGTACGGGAGGAACTACGAGCAGTACTTC. Its translation is CASSAQYGRNYEQYF. Supplemented by reference TRBV7-2 and TRBJ2-7, the full variable domain reads GAGVSQSPSNKVTEKGKDVELRCDPISGHTALYWYRQSLGQGLEFLIYFQGNSAPDKSGLPSDRFSAERTGGSVSTLTIQRTQQEDSAVYLCASSAQYGRNYEQYFGPGTRLTVT.

This clonotype was counted a single time. This chain uses TRBV5-1 with TRBJ1-2; a possible D gene is TRBD1 (6 bases). Germline V lookup: CDR1 SGHRS, CDR2 YFSETQ. Trimming took 4 bases from V and 0 from J, leaving 13 bases between them. The CDR3 runs 15 residues. The CDR3 DNA reads as TGCGCCAGCAGCCTCGGACAGATAGCTAACTATGGCTACACCTTC. Translated, it gives CASSLGQIANYGYTF.

CDR3 coding DNA: TGTGCCAGCAGTGACGGACTAGCGGGAGCGATTTCGGGCATTCAGTACTTC. As protein: CASSDGLAGAISGIQYF. The V and J genes are TRBV6-1 and TRBJ2-4; 13 nucleotides agree with TRBD2. J gave up 9 bases and V 3 bases, and 11 bases lay outside the gene matches. The CDR3 is made up of 17 amino acids. The germline V gene encodes CDR1 MNHNS and CDR2 SASEGT.

V gene TRBV2 combines with J gene TRBJ1-5; D is possibly TRBD1 (6 bases). This CDR3 is 14 amino acids long. V lost 3 bases, J lost 3 bases, and 9 bases lay in between. Germline V gene data show CDR1 as SNHLY and CDR2 as FYNNEI. CDR3 nucleotides: TGTGCCAGCAGTGACCGGACAGTCAATCAGCCCCAGCATTTT. It encodes CASSDRTVNQPQHF. The full variable domain, with the rest looked up from reference TRBV2 and TRBJ1-5, is EPEVTQTPSHQVTQMGQEVILRCVPISNHLYFYWYRQILGQKVEFLVSFYNNEISEKSEIFDDQFSVERPDGSNFTLKIRSTKLEDSAMYFCASSDRTVNQPQHFGDGTRLSIL.

The chain employs TRBV6-5 and TRBJ1-1, with a tentative D call TRBD1 (5 bases). This CDR3 comprises 15 residues. V lost 0 bases and J lost 0, with 8 bases in between. Germline CDR1 MNHEY, CDR2 SVGAGI. Here the CDR3 DNA reads TGTGCCAGCAGTTACTCCCAGACAGTGAACACTGAAGCTTTCTTT. Amino acid sequence: CASSYSQTVNTEAFF.

There are many counts of this clonotype. The V and J genes are TRBV11-1 and TRBJ2-1; D remains unclear. V was trimmed by 1 base and J by 2 bases, leaving 6 bases between them. CDR1 and CDR2 from the germline V gene are SGHAT and FQDESV (reference sequence). CDR3 size: 14 residues. The CDR3 reads CASSLGPPYNEQFF. For the CDR3, the DNA is TGTGCCAGCAGCTTAGGCCCCCCCTACAATGAGCAGTTCTTC.

Many counts were recorded for this clonotype. The V gene is TRBV5-1, the J gene TRBJ1-1; D remains ambiguous. This CDR3 has 13 amino acids. Germline V lookup: CDR1 SGHRS, CDR2 YFSETQ. V dropped 2 bases and J dropped 3 bases, with 8 bases sitting between them. The CDR3 region has the DNA TGCGCCAGCAGCTTAAACGGATACACTGAAGCTTTCTTT. It translates to CASSLNGYTEAFF.

V and J are TRBV27 and TRBJ2-3; weak D call: TRBD2 (6 bases). CDR3 length equals 15 residues. Germline loops: CDR1 MNHEY, CDR2 SMNVEV (reference sequence). The V and J ends lost 0 bases and 2 bases respectively, with 9 bases between them. The CDR3 spells CASSLSGTYTDTQYF. CDR3 bases: TGTGCCAGCAGTTTATCAGGGACTTACACAGATACGCAGTATTTT.

This clonotype has a count of ten or more. V usage is TRBV5-1 and J usage is TRBJ1-1; D call uncertain. Germline V gene data show CDR1 as SGHRS and CDR2 as YFSETQ. CDR3 length: 15 residues. V was trimmed by 3 bases and J by 4 bases, leaving 16 bases between them. CDR3 amino acids: CASSSDGTVGTEAFF. CDR3 nucleotide sequence: TGCGCCAGCAGCTCCGACGGTACCGTGGGCACTGAAGCTTTCTTT.

This clonotype was seen a few times. V gene TRBV12-3 or TRBV12-4 combines with J gene TRBJ2-1; TRBD2 matches at 10 bases. CDR3 length: 15 amino acids. The trim removed 5 bases at V and 6 bases at J, leaving 7 bases unmatched. CDR3 bases: TGTGCCAGCAGTCCGGGACTAGCGTATCTCAATGAGCAGTTCTTC. It encodes CASSPGLAYLNEQFF.

The DNA of the CDR3 is TGTGCCAGCAGCTTGGACTGGACTAATGAAAAACTGTTTTTT. Its translation is CASSLDWTNEKLFF. The gene calls are TRBV11-1 and TRBJ1-4, with no clear D. The CDR3 runs to 14 residues. Trimming took 3 bases from V and 2 from J, leaving 7 bases between them. Germline CDR1 SGHAT, CDR2 FQDESV (reference sequence).

By its share, this clonotype is medium-sized. The chain joins TRBV12-3 or TRBV12-4 to TRBJ2-1, with D unresolved. This CDR3 has 13 amino acids. Trimming cost V 6 bases and J 6 bases, with 12 bases left between them. The DNA of the CDR3 is TGTGCCAGCAGCCGAAGGGCCACCAATGAGCAGTTCTTC. Translation: CASSRRATNEQFF.

A few counts support this clonotype. The V gene is TRBV5-4, the J gene TRBJ2-7, with 9 positions matching TRBD1. Germline V CDR1 and CDR2: SGHNT, YYREEE (reference sequence). The CDR3 is 14 amino acids. Trimming removed 4 bases from V and 3 bases from J; junction bases left unmatched: 5. CDR3 nucleotides: TGTGCCAGCAGCGCGATGGACAGGGGCTACGAGCAGTACTTC. Amino acid sequence: CASSAMDRGYEQYF.

This clonotype has only a few counts. The chain joins TRBV20-1 to TRBJ1-6, with 7 nucleotides matching TRBD1. CDR1 is DFQATT, CDR2 SNEGSKA, per germline (reference sequence). The CDR3 is 14 residues long. The V gene end was trimmed by 5 bases and the J gene end by 5 bases; junction bases not matched to a gene: 6. For the CDR3, the DNA is TGCAGTGCTCAACAACAGGGGAATAATTCACCCCTCCACTTT. Encoded protein: CSAQQQGNNSPLHF.

The chain combines TRBV2 with TRBJ1-6; no clear D. The CDR3 runs to 16 residues. The V and J ends lost 2 bases and 4 bases respectively, with 12 bases between them. Per the germline V gene, CDR1 is SNHLY and CDR2 is FYNNEI. The CDR3 nucleotides are TGTGCCAGCAGTGAACGATTGACGTCTTATAATTCACCCCTCCACTTT. Translated: CASSERLTSYNSPLHF.

The chain carries TRBV6-5 and TRBJ1-5, with TRBD1 as a possible D gene (6 bases). The V gene's germline CDR1 is MNHEY and CDR2 SVGAGI. There are 14 residues in the CDR3. The V and J ends lost 2 bases and 7 bases respectively, with 12 bases between them. The CDR3 reads CASSYAGGRQPQHF. The CDR3 coding sequence is TGTGCCAGCAGTTACGCGGGGGGCCGGCAGCCCCAGCATTTT.

This clonotype was found a few times. This chain joins TRBV12-3 or TRBV12-4 and TRBJ2-7; no firm D call. Trimming removed 1 base from V and 2 bases from J, with 9 bases in between. The CDR3 has 14 residues. The CDR3 loop is CASSLGQVPYEQYF. The CDR3 DNA reads TGTGCCAGCAGTTTAGGTCAGGTTCCCTACGAGCAGTACTTC.

This sequence joins TRBV4-2 and TRBJ2-4; perhaps D is TRBD1 or TRBD2 (8 bases each). Germline CDR1 is LGHNA and CDR2 is YNFKEQ. The length of the CDR3 is 21 residues. The ends were cut back, 2 bases at V and 2 bases at J, with 28 bases in the middle. The CDR3 here is CASSQRQGIESGRDTKNIQYF. The CDR3 nucleotides read TGTGCCAGCAGCCAACGACAGGGGATAGAAAGCGGGAGAGATACCAAAAACATTCAGTACTTC.

This clonotype was observed a few times. The chain has TRBV10-3 and TRBJ2-3; unclear D gene. V lost 9 bases and J 5 bases, leaving 9 bases between the germline ends. Germline lookup yields CDR1 ENHRY and CDR2 SYGVKD. The CDR3 is 11 amino acids. As DNA, the CDR3 is TGTGCCATTTCTTCACAAGATACGCAGTATTTT. Translation gives CAISSQDTQYF.